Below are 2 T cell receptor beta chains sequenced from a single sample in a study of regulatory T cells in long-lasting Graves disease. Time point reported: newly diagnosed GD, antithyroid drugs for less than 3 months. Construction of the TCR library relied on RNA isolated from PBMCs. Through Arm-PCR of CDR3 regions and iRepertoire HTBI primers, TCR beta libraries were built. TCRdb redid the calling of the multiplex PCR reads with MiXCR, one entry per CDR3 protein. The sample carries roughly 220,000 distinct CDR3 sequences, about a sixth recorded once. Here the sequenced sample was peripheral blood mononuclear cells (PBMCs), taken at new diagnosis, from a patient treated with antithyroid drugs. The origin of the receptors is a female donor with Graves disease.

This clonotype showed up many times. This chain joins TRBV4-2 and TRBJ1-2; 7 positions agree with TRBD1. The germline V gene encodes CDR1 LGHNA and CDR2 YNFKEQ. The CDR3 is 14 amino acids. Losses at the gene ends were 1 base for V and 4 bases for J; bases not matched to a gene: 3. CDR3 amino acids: CASSQAGDSYGYTF. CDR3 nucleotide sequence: TGTGCCAGCAGCCAAGCGGGGGACAGCTATGGCTACACCTTC.

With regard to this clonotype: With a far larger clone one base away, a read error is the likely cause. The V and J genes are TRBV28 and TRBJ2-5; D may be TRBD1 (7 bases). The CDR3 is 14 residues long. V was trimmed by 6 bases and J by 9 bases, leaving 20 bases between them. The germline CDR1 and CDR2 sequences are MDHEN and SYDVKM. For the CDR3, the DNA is TGTGCCAGCAGCTTTGGAAGGGTCAGGGGGGCCCAGTACTTC. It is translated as CASSFGRVRGAQYF.